Only a few counts were recorded for the clone carrying this T cell receptor (beta chain). As originally analysed: Out-of-frame sequences were removed, leaving 2 million to 2.5 million distinct TCRbeta sequences. The assay was immunoSEQ multiplex PCR, and TCRdb's table has in-frame clones only and misses some. V and J calls plus clone size are reproduced from that table; the DNA served to infer D and trimming. The sample includes 61,000 or so clones, around 82% of them seen just once. This record comes from a study of memory CD4+ T cells and cytomegalovirus serostatus. About the study: Donors were healthy Belgian adults, 10 or so CMV seropositive and around 23 seronegative.

The sort gate was single viable CD3+CD4+CD8-CD45RO+ cells for memory CD4+ T cells. Serum IgG to CMV pp150, pp28, p38 and p52 defined serostatus. The CDR3 has 13 residues. The germline gives CDR1 PRHDT, CDR2 FYEKMQ (reference sequence). V shed 4 bases and J shed 4 bases, with 9 bases lying between them. V and J are TRBV13 and TRBJ2-3; D call uncertain. Sequenced material: memory CD4+ T cells from blood. This TCR derives from an adult in good health and CMV-seronegative. Some clones in this sample may be carry-over from other donors' samples. In DNA, the CDR3 is TGTGCCAGCAGCTGGGGATTAGCAGATACGCAGTATTTT. Its protein product is CASSWGLADTQYF.